These 18 T cell receptor beta chains originate from one sample sequenced in a study of CD8+CD57+ T cells in acquired aplastic anemia. Patients who underwent sequencing had shown CD8+CD57+ cell expansion by flow cytometry. Profiling that covered TCR beta VDJ and CDR3 relied on genomic DNA as its template. TCRdb passed the reads through MiXCR, listing each CDR3 protein once. The table has about 40,000 distinct CDR3 sequences, approximately 63% seen once. Sequences were obtained from sorted CD4+, CD8+, or CD8+CD57+ T cells (not recorded which) from PBMCs. These TCRs come from a human donor with aplastic anemia.

The chain carries TRBV5-8 and TRBJ1-4; 7 bases are a match to TRBD1. The trim removed 3 bases at V and 0 bases at J, leaving 2 bases unmatched. The germline V gene encodes CDR1 SGHTS and CDR2 YDEGEE. The CDR3 is made up of 15 amino acids. The CDR3, as DNA: TGTGCCAGCAGCTGGGGACAGTCAACTAATGAAAAACTGTTTTTT. Its protein is CASSWGQSTNEKLFF.

The chain has TRBV12-3 or TRBV12-4 and TRBJ1-1; TRBD1 might be the D (5 bases). Trimming took off 7 bases at V and 3 bases at J, with 12 bases between the two ends. The length of the CDR3 is 13 residues. CDR3 in DNA: TGTGCCAGCACCAGGGCATTATACACTGAAGCTTTCTTT. It specifies CASTRALYTEAFF.

The rearrangement links TRBV10-3 to TRBJ2-2, with a possible D match to TRBD1 (5 bases). V shed 6 bases and J shed 1 base, with 6 bases lying between them. The CDR3 length is 13 residues. CDR1 and CDR2 (germline): ENHRY, SYGVKD. This chain's CDR3 is CAIRGENTGELFF. The CDR3, as DNA: TGTGCCATCAGAGGGGAGAACACCGGGGAGCTGTTTTTT.

V gene TRBV2 combines with J gene TRBJ1-2; the D is unclear. Deletions cut 6 bases from V and 8 bases from J, with 16 bases between. Germline V gene sequence: CDR1 SNHLY, CDR2 FYNNEI. The CDR3 sequence is 13 residues long. The CDR3 nucleotides read TGTGCCAGCAGCGCCGAGTGGGGTGGAGGCTACACCTTC. Translation gives CASSAEWGGGYTF.

This sequence joins TRBV29-1 and TRBJ2-7; TRBD1 aligns across 10 bases. Germline assignment: CDR1 SQVTM and CDR2 ANQGSEA. Germline trimming cut 3 bases from V and 4 bases from J; bases unmatched to any gene: 3. The CDR3 contains 13 residues. CDR3 protein: CSVEMDRGYEQYF. CDR3 in DNA: TGCAGCGTTGAGATGGACAGGGGGTACGAGCAGTACTTC.

This sequence joins TRBV2 and TRBJ2-5; possible D gene TRBD1, 5 bases. Germline CDR1 reads SNHLY; CDR2 reads FYNNEI. The CDR3 sequence is 16 residues long. V lost 0 bases and J lost 5, with 16 bases in between. The CDR3 DNA is TGTGCCAGCAGTGAAGCTCGTCCAGGGCTGGGCGAGACCCAGTACTTC. Translated, it gives CASSEARPGLGETQYF.

J is TRBJ2-1 and V is TRBV7-3, with D tentatively TRBD1 or TRBD2 (5 bases each). Germline V gives CDR1 SGHTA, CDR2 FQGTGA. Trimming cost V 5 bases and J 8 bases, with 19 bases left between them. The CDR3 totals 15 residues. The CDR3, as DNA: TGTGCCAGCAGCCAGAGACCGGGGCCCAACGATGAGCAGTTCTTC. It specifies CASSQRPGPNDEQFF.

This clonotype was recorded many times. The V gene is TRBV11-2, the J gene TRBJ2-5; the match to TRBD2 covers 11 bases. The germline V gene has CDR1 SGHAT and CDR2 FQNNGV. This CDR3 spans 15 amino acids. J gave up 3 bases and V 5 bases, and 5 bases lay outside the gene matches. The CDR3 sequence is CASSVLAGEKETQYF. The CDR3 DNA reads TGTGCCAGCAGCGTACTAGCGGGGGAGAAAGAGACCCAGTACTTC.

J is TRBJ2-5 and V is TRBV6-1; 9 bases match TRBD1. Germline CDR1 MNHNS, CDR2 SASEGT. Trimming removed 6 bases from V and 0 bases from J; junction bases left unmatched: 5. The CDR3 is made up of 15 amino acids. The CDR3 sequence is CASSDDRGDQETQYF. The CDR3, as DNA: TGTGCCAGCAGCGATGACAGGGGGGACCAAGAGACCCAGTACTTC.

CDR3 residues: CAIGTGEINGYTF. The DNA for the CDR3 is TGTGCCATCGGGACGGGGGAAATCAATGGCTACACCTTC. The genes are TRBV10-3 and TRBJ1-2; tentative D call: TRBD1 (5 bases). The CDR3 length is 13 residues. Trimming shortened V by 8 bases and J by 6 bases, and 16 bases separated the two germline ends. CDR1 is ENHRY, CDR2 SYGVKD, per germline.

This clonotype was counted at least ten times. V gene TRBV9 combines with J gene TRBJ2-7, with D tentatively TRBD1 (6 bases). Trimming pared 0 bases from V and 0 bases from J, leaving 13 bases between. CDR1 is SGDLS and CDR2 is YYNGEE in the germline V gene. This CDR3 is 16 amino acids long. The CDR3 loop is CASSVAKDRNSYEQYF. The CDR3 nucleotides read TGTGCCAGCAGCGTAGCGAAAGACAGGAACTCCTACGAGCAGTACTTC.

This clonotype turned up a few times. The V and J genes are TRBV12-3 or TRBV12-4 and TRBJ1-1; a possible D gene is TRBD1 (5 bases). CDR3 length equals 14 residues. Trimming stripped 7 bases from V and 4 bases from J, with 16 bases between. CDR3 sequence (DNA): TGTGCCAGCACCTCAGGGTTAACGAGCACTGAAGCTTTCTTT. The encoded protein is CASTSGLTSTEAFF.

The chain uses TRBV10-3 and TRBJ1-1; D gene uncertain. The CDR3 is 14 residues long. The ends were cut back, 4 bases at V and 2 bases at J, with 11 bases in the middle. Looked up from germline, CDR1 is ENHRY and CDR2 is SYGVKD. The DNA for the CDR3 is TGTGCCATCAGTGGGAGGGCCCCTAACACTGAAGCTTTCTTT. It yields the protein CAISGRAPNTEAFF.

Ten or more counts support this clonotype. The chain combines TRBV19 with TRBJ2-2, with D possibly matching TRBD2 (5 bases). V lost 3 bases and J 2 bases, leaving 13 bases between the germline ends. The CDR3 loop spans 16 amino acids. Germline V gene lookup returns CDR1 LNHDA and CDR2 SQIVND (reference sequence). This chain's CDR3 is CASSIEEEINTGELFF. The CDR3 DNA is TGTGCCAGTAGTATTGAGGAGGAGATTAACACCGGGGAGCTGTTTTTT.

This clonotype was counted ten times or more. The chain joins TRBV12-3 or TRBV12-4 to TRBJ1-5; D is possibly TRBD1 (5 bases). V lost 2 bases, J lost 9 bases, and 14 bases lay in between. This CDR3 has 14 residues. CDR3 region: CASSLQGSYRPQHF. CDR3 in DNA: TGTGCCAGCAGTTTACAGGGCTCCTATCGGCCCCAGCATTTT.

The V gene is TRBV29-1, the J gene TRBJ2-5; D is unresolved. The CDR3 spans 13 residues. Deletions cut 3 bases from V and 4 bases from J, with 12 bases between. Germline V gene lookup returns CDR1 SQVTM and CDR2 ANQGSEA. CDR3 residues: CSVDSALSETQYF. The CDR3 DNA reads TGCAGCGTTGATTCGGCCCTCTCAGAGACCCAGTACTTC. The whole variable domain, remainder taken from reference TRBV29-1 and TRBJ2-5, is SAVISQKPSRDICQRGTSLTIQCQVDSQVTMMFWYRQQPGQSLTLIATANQGSEATYESGFVIDKFPISRPNLTFSTLTVSNMSPEDSSIYLCSVDSALSETQYFGPGTRLLVL.

This clonotype was seen at least ten times. V usage is TRBV20-1 and J usage is TRBJ1-5, with 10 positions matching TRBD1. V lost 6 bases, J lost 4 bases, and 6 bases stayed unmatched. The CDR3 sequence is 14 residues long. Germline loops: CDR1 DFQATT, CDR2 SNEGSKA (reference sequence). The CDR3 coding sequence is TGCAGTGCGACAGGGGGCGCTAGGAATCAGCCCCAGCATTTT. It is translated as CSATGGARNQPQHF.

This chain joins TRBV4-3 and TRBJ1-6; D is undetermined. CDR1 LGHNA and CDR2 YSLEER come from the germline V gene. Trimming took off 0 bases at V and 5 bases at J, with 11 bases between the two ends. The CDR3 is 16 amino acids. The CDR3 loop reads CASSQDKAGNNSPLHF. The CDR3 bases are TGCGCCAGCAGCCAAGATAAGGCGGGCAATAATTCACCCCTCCACTTT.